Presented here are 25 T cell receptor beta chains from one specimen sequenced in a study of patients and donors after allogeneic stem cell transplantation (dated by TCRdb to the early 2020s). Library prep was done by RT-PCR. The reads were generated on a NextSeq 550. In TCRdb, the public reads were trimmed at Q25 with fastp and aligned with MiXCR, with productive beta chains retained. For every CDR3 protein sequence, its rows merge into one entry that carries the most common genes and DNA. This sample comprises about 960,000 distinct CDR3 sequences, 15% to 20% of them detected only once. The top ten hold roughly 6% of the sample. The sequencing input was blood, either unsorted or a sorted T cell fraction (not recorded which). The receptor source for this set is a human donor who was either an allogeneic HSCT recipient or a stem cell or donor lymphocyte infusion donor (not recorded which). It is not recorded whose cells these are; they may come from a transplant donor.

This clonotype was observed a handful of times. As DNA, the CDR3 is TGCAGTGCTAGTGGAGAAGGACAGGGGCACCTCAGCTCCTACGAGCAGTACTTC. Amino acids: CSASGEGQGHLSSYEQYF. V is TRBV20-1 and J is TRBJ2-7; TRBD1 aligns across 9 bases. The CDR3 totals 18 residues. V shed 3 bases, J shed 0 bases, and the junction held 15 bases outside the gene matches. Germline lookup yields CDR1 DFQATT and CDR2 SNEGSKA (reference sequence).

The V call is TRBV4-1, the J call TRBJ2-1; TRBD2 matches at 7 bases. From germline, CDR1 is MGHRA and CDR2 YSYEKL. This CDR3 comprises 13 residues. The V segment lost 0 bases and the J segment 14 bases; nucleotides outside the gene matches: 7. CDR3 amino acids: CASSQDMGGRKFF. The CDR3 DNA follows: TGCGCCAGCAGCCAAGATATGGGCGGGAGAAAGTTCTTC.

The chain uses TRBV4-2 and TRBJ2-7; 14 bases fit TRBD2. This CDR3 is built from 16 residues. CDR1 LGHNA and CDR2 YNFKEQ come from the germline V gene. J was trimmed by 5 bases and V by 6 bases; bases with no gene match: 9. CDR3 sequence: CASSWETSGGAHEQYF. The CDR3, as DNA: TGTGCCAGCAGTTGGGAGACTAGCGGGGGGGCGCACGAGCAGTACTTC.

In this sample, this clonotype turned up a few times. J is TRBJ2-1 and V is TRBV12-3 or TRBV12-4; D may be TRBD1 (6 bases). V was clipped by 10 bases and J by 7 bases, with 8 bases between them. This CDR3 contains 10 residues. In DNA, the CDR3 is TGTGCCATCACAGGGAATGAGCAGTTCTTC. Amino acid sequence: CAITGNEQFF.

The chain joins TRBV29-1 to TRBJ2-1; TRBD2 matches 12 bases. Trimming took 5 bases from V and 0 from J; bases not matched to a gene: 2. Germline values: CDR1 SQVTM, CDR2 ANQGSEA. The CDR3 spans 15 residues. The CDR3 sequence: CSVRLAGASYNEQFF. As DNA, the CDR3 is TGCAGCGTTCGACTAGCGGGGGCCTCCTACAATGAGCAGTTCTTC.

This clonotype was observed a handful of times. The V call is TRBV13, the J call TRBJ2-7, with TRBD1 as a possible D gene (5 bases). V was clipped by 5 bases and J by 3 bases, with 14 bases between them. The CDR3 is 14 residues long. CDR1 is PRHDT and CDR2 is FYEKMQ in the germline V gene (reference sequence). CDR3 sequence reads: CASSPGYTNYEQYF. CDR3 bases: TGTGCCAGCAGCCCAGGGTACACCAACTACGAGCAGTACTTC.

In this sample, this clonotype turned up many times. The chain is built from TRBV12-3 or TRBV12-4 and TRBJ1-1; D call uncertain. V shed 3 bases and J shed 0 bases, with 8 bases lying between them. This CDR3 contains 14 residues. CDR3 in amino acids: CASSLVSLNTEAFF. CDR3 coding DNA: TGTGCCAGCAGTTTGGTCAGTTTGAACACTGAAGCTTTCTTT.

The chain recombines TRBV9 with TRBJ1-1; D not certain. This CDR3 spans 14 amino acids. V was pared by 3 bases and J by 3 bases, with 12 bases between. Germline CDR1 reads SGDLS; CDR2 reads YYNGEE. The DNA for the CDR3 is TGTGCCAGCAGCGGAGAACAGAGGTACACTGAAGCTTTCTTT. It yields the protein CASSGEQRYTEAFF.

The chain combines TRBV3-1 with TRBJ1-1, with a possible D match to TRBD1 (6 bases). The germline V gene has CDR1 LGHDT and CDR2 YNNKEL (reference sequence). The CDR3 has 16 amino acids. Trimming shortened V by 2 bases and J by 5 bases, and 18 bases separated the two germline ends. This chain's CDR3 is CASSQTHGVRGTEAFF. The CDR3 DNA reads TGTGCCAGCAGCCAAACTCATGGGGTGAGGGGGACTGAAGCTTTCTTT.

The sample holds a few counts of this clonotype. The chain carries TRBV20-1 and TRBJ2-7; 10 bases fit TRBD2. V lost 3 bases and J lost 0; bases outside the gene matches: 5. The CDR3 is made up of 15 amino acids. Germline V lookup: CDR1 DFQATT, CDR2 SNEGSKA (reference sequence). Here the CDR3 DNA reads TGCAGTGCTAGGCCTCTAGCGGGAGTCTCCTACGAGCAGTACTTC. It yields the protein CSARPLAGVSYEQYF.

The chain joins TRBV5-6 to TRBJ2-2; 8 nucleotides agree with TRBD1. The length of the CDR3 is 16 residues. Trimming took 4 bases from V and 0 from J; bases not matched to a gene: 5. Germline CDR1 reads SGHDT; CDR2 reads YYEEEE. The chain's CDR3 is CASSGNRGANTGELFF. The CDR3 region has the DNA TGTGCCAGCAGCGGGAACAGGGGGGCGAACACCGGGGAGCTGTTTTTT.

This clonotype came up a few times. The chain employs TRBV7-8 and TRBJ1-2; TRBD1 matches at 9 bases. The germline V gene has CDR1 SGHVS and CDR2 FQNEAQ. The CDR3 runs 15 residues. With V trimmed by 5 bases and J by 7 bases, 11 bases remained unmatched. The CDR3 bases are TGTGCCAGCAGCCCAAGCTCGGGACAGGGTCTTGGCTACACCTTC. This translates into CASSPSSGQGLGYTF.

This chain links TRBV2 with TRBJ2-3, with 7 bases identical to TRBD1. From germline, CDR1 is SNHLY and CDR2 FYNNEI. Trimming removed 4 bases from V and 4 bases from J; junction bases left unmatched: 14. CDR3 length: 17 amino acids. In DNA, the CDR3 is TGTGCCAGCAGTGGACGACAGGGCACGTCGACCCCAGATACGCAGTATTTT. Protein sequence: CASSGRQGTSTPDTQYF.

The chain employs TRBV5-1 and TRBJ2-7, with no clear D. The CDR3 spans 15 residues. With 0 bases removed from V and 2 bases from J, the gap between germline ends came to 12 bases. Germline V gives CDR1 SGHRS, CDR2 YFSETQ. The CDR3 DNA follows: TGCGCCAGCAGCTTGGCCGTTCGGGTTACCTACGAGCAGTACTTC. As protein: CASSLAVRVTYEQYF.

The CDR3 DNA reads as TGTGCCAGCAGCCCCCCGAAGAACTCTGGAAACACCATATATTTT. Its translation is CASSPPKNSGNTIYF. V and J are TRBV3-1 and TRBJ1-3; no reliable D call. The V and J ends lost 4 bases and 0 bases respectively, with 10 bases between them. CDR3 size: 15 residues. Germline CDR1 is LGHDT and CDR2 is YNNKEL (reference sequence). Full variable domain (missing parts from reference TRBV3-1 and TRBJ1-3): DTAVSQTPKYLVTQMGNDKSIKCEQNLGHDTMYWYKQDSKKFLKIMFSYNNKELIINETVPNRFSPKSPDKAHLNLHINSLELGDSAVYFCASSPPKNSGNTIYFGEGSWLTVV.

The sample holds one count of this clonotype. The V call is TRBV6-5, the J call TRBJ1-1; 7 nucleotides align to TRBD1. This CDR3 has 14 amino acids. CDR1 is MNHEY and CDR2 is SVGAGI in the germline V gene. The trim removed 4 bases at V and 5 bases at J, leaving 7 bases unmatched. Here the CDR3 DNA reads TGTGCCAGCAGTTCACCCAGGGGGAGGACTGAAGCTTTCTTT. It yields the protein CASSSPRGRTEAFF.

The rearrangement uses TRBV6-5 and TRBJ1-1; TRBD1 matches at 7 bases. The junction had 7 bases not matched to a gene; V was cut back by 0 bases and J by 0 bases. CDR1 MNHEY and CDR2 SVGAGI come from the germline V gene. CDR3 size: 17 residues. This chain's CDR3 is CASSYSTGETMNTEAFF. In nucleotides, the CDR3 is TGTGCCAGCAGTTACTCCACAGGGGAGACAATGAACACTGAAGCTTTCTTT.

CDR3 nucleotide sequence: TGTGCCAGCAGGCTGGGACAGGCGAGAGGAGGCTACACCTTC. Translating it yields CASRLGQARGGYTF. V gene TRBV6-1 combines with J gene TRBJ1-2; 8 bases are shared with TRBD1. The CDR3 contains 14 residues. Looked up from germline, CDR1 is MNHNS and CDR2 is SASEGT. J was trimmed by 8 bases and V by 6 bases; bases with no gene match: 11.

This clonotype has at least ten counts. This chain connects TRBV20-1 to TRBJ2-7; 8 positions match TRBD2. This CDR3 spans 13 amino acids. V was clipped by 6 bases and J by 0 bases; unmatched bases: 4. Per the germline V gene, CDR1 is DFQATT and CDR2 is SNEGSKA (reference sequence). The DNA of the CDR3 is TGCAGTGCCCGGGGGGGGCTCTCCTACGAGCAGTACTTC. Residues: CSARGGLSYEQYF.

This clonotype was seen a few times. The chain carries TRBV6-2 or TRBV6-3 and TRBJ2-7; possibly TRBD1 for D (6 bases). V was pared by 2 bases and J by 3 bases, with 11 bases between. The CDR3 runs 14 residues. Germline CDR1 reads MNHEY; CDR2 reads SVGEGT. In DNA form, the CDR3 reads TGTGCCAGCAGTTACACCGGGACATTCTACGAGCAGTACTTC. Protein sequence: CASSYTGTFYEQYF.

The J gene is TRBJ2-1, the V gene TRBV10-3; 11 bases are a match to TRBD2. The CDR3 covers 13 residues. Germline assignment: CDR1 ENHRY and CDR2 SYGVKD. V was pared by 10 bases and J by 7 bases, with 6 bases of the junction left unmatched. The chain's CDR3 is CATTSGGRNEQFF. The CDR3 bases are TGTGCCACAACTAGCGGGGGTCGGAATGAGCAGTTCTTC.

The chain carries TRBV2 and TRBJ2-3, with D maybe TRBD2 (6 bases). There are 15 residues in the CDR3. Germline assignment: CDR1 SNHLY and CDR2 FYNNEI. V lost 6 bases, J lost 3 bases, and 16 bases lay in between. The CDR3: CASRMDYGVTDTQYF. CDR3 DNA: TGTGCCAGCAGGATGGACTATGGGGTGACAGATACGCAGTATTTT.

This clonotype was found a few times. J is TRBJ2-2 and V is TRBV18; a possible D gene is TRBD1 (5 bases). CDR1 KGHSH and CDR2 LQKENI come from the germline V gene. V was pared by 2 bases and J by 1 base, with 8 bases between. CDR3 size: 15 residues. CDR3 in DNA: TGTGCCAGCTCACCAGGGGCCTGGAACACCGGGGAGCTGTTTTTT. Encoded protein: CASSPGAWNTGELFF.

This clonotype was seen many times. The J gene is TRBJ1-2, the V gene TRBV4-3, with D perhaps matching TRBD1 (5 bases). There are 13 residues in the CDR3. The ends were cut back, 5 bases at V and 8 bases at J, with 15 bases in the middle. Germline V gives CDR1 LGHNA, CDR2 YSLEER. Here the CDR3 DNA reads TGCGCCAGCAGCGCGGGGAGGGGCCAGGGCTACACCTTC. Translation: CASSAGRGQGYTF.

This clonotype was counted between two and nine times. The chain is built from TRBV24-1 and TRBJ2-1, with a possible D match to TRBD2 (5 bases). Germline CDR1 is KGHDR and CDR2 is SFDVKD. The CDR3 is 15 residues long. The V end was cut by 3 bases, the J end by 10 bases, with 18 bases between. The CDR3: CATSDPLAGPAEQFF. In DNA, the CDR3 is TGTGCCACCAGTGATCCCTTGGCGGGTCCAGCCGAGCAGTTCTTC.